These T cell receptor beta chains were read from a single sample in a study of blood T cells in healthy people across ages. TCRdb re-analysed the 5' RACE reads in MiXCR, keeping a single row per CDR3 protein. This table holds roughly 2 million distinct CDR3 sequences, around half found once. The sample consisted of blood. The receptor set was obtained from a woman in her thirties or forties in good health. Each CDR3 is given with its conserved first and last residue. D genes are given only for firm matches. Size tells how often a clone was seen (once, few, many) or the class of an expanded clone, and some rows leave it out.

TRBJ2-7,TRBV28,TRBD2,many,CASSFGGTYEQYF,TGTGCCAGCAGTTTCGGGGGGACCTACGAGCAGTACTTC
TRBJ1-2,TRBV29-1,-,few,CSVDGVLQYGYTF,TGCAGCGTTGACGGGGTCCTTCAGTATGGCTACACCTTC
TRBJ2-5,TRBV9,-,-,CASSAAPRNEQYF,TGTGCCAGCAGCGCCGCCCCCCGGAATGAGCAGTACTTC
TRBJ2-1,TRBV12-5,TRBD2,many,CASGPSLAGGLHNEQFF,TGTGCTAGTGGTCCATCCCTCGCGGGGGGGCTGCACAATGAGCAGTTCTTC
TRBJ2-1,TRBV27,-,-,CASSPEGAGGYQETQFF,TGTGCCAGCAGTCCTGAGGGGGCAGGGGGGTACCAAGAGACCCAGTTCTTC
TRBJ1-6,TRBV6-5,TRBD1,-,CASSLGTVNNSPLHF,TGTGCCAGCAGTTTAGGGACAGTTAATAATTCACCCCTCCACTTT
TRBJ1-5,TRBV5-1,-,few,CASSLSGANNQPQHF,TGCGCCAGCAGCTTGTCAGGGGCCAACAATCAGCCCCAGCATTTT
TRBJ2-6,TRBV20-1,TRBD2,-,CSARSILAGGPSGANVLTF,TGCAGTGCTCGGTCGATCCTAGCGGGGGGTCCCTCTGGGGCCAACGTCCTGACTTTC
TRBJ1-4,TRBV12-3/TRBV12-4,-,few,CASSPQGREKLFF,TGTGCCAGCAGTCCTCAGGGGCGGGAAAAACTGTTTTTT
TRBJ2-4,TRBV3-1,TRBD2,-,CASSQGLAGGLKNIQYF,TGTGCCAGCAGCCAGGGACTAGCGGGGGGCCTAAAAAACATTCAGTACTTC
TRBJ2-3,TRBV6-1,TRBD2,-,CASSEAVRRLAGNTDTQYF,TGTGCCAGCAGTGAAGCGGTACGACGACTAGCGGGAAACACAGATACGCAGTATTTT
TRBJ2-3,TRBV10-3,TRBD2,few,CAISAGGGASDTQYF,TGTGCCATCAGTGCTGGCGGGGGGGCCTCAGATACGCAGTATTTT
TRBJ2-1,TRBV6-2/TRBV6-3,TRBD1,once,CASSTGTGGIDEQFF,TGTGCCAGCAGTACCGGGACAGGGGGAATAGATGAGCAGTTCTTC
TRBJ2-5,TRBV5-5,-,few,CASSTGIPTQYF,TGTGCCAGCAGCACCGGGATTCCAACCCAGTACTTC
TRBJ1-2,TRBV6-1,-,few,CASRKSTGSDYGYTF,TGTGCCAGCAGGAAATCAACAGGGTCGGACTATGGCTACACCTTC
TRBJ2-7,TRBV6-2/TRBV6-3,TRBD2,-,CASSYGTSRIDEQYF,TGTGCCAGCAGTTACGGGACTAGCAGAATTGACGAGCAGTACTTC
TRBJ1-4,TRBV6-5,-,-,CASRTRGGSEKLFF,TGTGCCAGCAGGACACGAGGGGGGAGCGAAAAACTGTTTTTT
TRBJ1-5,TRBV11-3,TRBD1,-,CASSLVFWDRVIHNQPQHF,TGTGCCAGCAGCTTAGTCTTCTGGGACAGGGTGATCCACAATCAGCCCCAGCATTTT
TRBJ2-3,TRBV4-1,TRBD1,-,CASSQLADRAVVADTQYF,TGCGCCAGCAGCCAATTGGCCGACAGGGCAGTTGTTGCAGATACGCAGTATTTT
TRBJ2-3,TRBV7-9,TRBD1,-,CASSRQGSTTDTQYF,TGTGCCAGCAGCCGACAGGGGTCCACCACAGATACGCAGTATTTT
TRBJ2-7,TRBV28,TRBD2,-,CASSAVRGGGYEQYF,TGTGCCAGCAGTGCGGTTCGTGGGGGGGGCTACGAGCAGTACTTC
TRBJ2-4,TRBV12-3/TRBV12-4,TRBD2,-,CASRVAGGAKNIQYF,TGTGCCAGCAGGGTAGCGGGGGGTGCCAAAAACATTCAGTACTTC
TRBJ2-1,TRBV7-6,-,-,CASSKEVLPTYNEQFF,TGTGCCAGCAGTAAAGAAGTACTCCCCACTTACAATGAGCAGTTCTTC
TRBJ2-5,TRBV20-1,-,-,CSARGLTGTQYF,TGCAGTGCTAGAGGGCTGACGGGGACCCAGTACTTC
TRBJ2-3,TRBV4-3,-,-,CASSQESGVGADTQYF,TGCGCCAGCAGCCAAGAGTCGGGGGTAGGAGCAGATACGCAGTATTTT
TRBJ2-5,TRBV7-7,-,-,CASSLNRTQETQYF,TGTGCTAGCAGCTTAAACAGGACTCAAGAGACCCAGTACTTC
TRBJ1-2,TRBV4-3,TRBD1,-,CASSRDRKTVYGYTF,TGCGCCAGCAGCCGGGACAGAAAGACCGTCTATGGCTACACCTTC
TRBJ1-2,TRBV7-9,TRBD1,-,CASSLWRGTGDNYGYTF,TGTGCCAGCAGCTTATGGCGGGGGACAGGGGATAACTATGGCTACACCTTC
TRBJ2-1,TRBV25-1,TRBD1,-,CASTSGQGVFEQFF,TGTGCCAGCACTTCGGGACAGGGGGTCTTTGAGCAGTTCTTC
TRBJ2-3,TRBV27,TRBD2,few,CASSLSGLVTDTQYF,TGTGCCAGCAGTTTGTCGGGACTAGTGACAGATACGCAGTATTTT
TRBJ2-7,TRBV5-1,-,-,CASSLQTTNYEQYF,TGCGCCAGCAGCTTACAGACCACTAACTACGAGCAGTACTTC
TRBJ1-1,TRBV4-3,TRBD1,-,CASSGGQGAAEAFF,TGCGCCAGCAGCGGCGGACAGGGGGCGGCTGAAGCTTTCTTT
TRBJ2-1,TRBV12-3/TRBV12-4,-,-,CASSLAGGPHNEQFF,TGTGCCAGCAGTTTAGCGGGGGGGCCCCACAATGAGCAGTTCTTC
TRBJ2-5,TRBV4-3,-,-,CASSQEDGVGETQYF,TGCGCCAGCAGCCAAGAAGATGGGGTAGGAGAGACCCAGTACTTC
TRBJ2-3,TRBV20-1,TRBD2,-,CSAERGAHSYTQYF,TGCAGTGCCGAGCGGGGGGCCCACTCTTATACGCAGTATTTT
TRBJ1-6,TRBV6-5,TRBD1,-,CASSYSDRGESPLHF,TGTGCCAGCAGTTACTCGGACAGGGGGGAATCACCCCTCCACTTT
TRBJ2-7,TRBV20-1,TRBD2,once,CQPSGGASEQYF,TGCCAGCCTAGCGGGGGGGCAAGCGAGCAGTACTTC
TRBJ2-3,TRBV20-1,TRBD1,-,CSARDGGTGKYF,TGCAGTGCTAGAGATGGGGGGACAGGGAAGTATTTT
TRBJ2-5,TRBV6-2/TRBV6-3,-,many,CASSYFETQYF,TGTGCCAGCAGTTACTTTGAGACCCAGTACTTC
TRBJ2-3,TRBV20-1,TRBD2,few,CSAIRSSGAPLGTDTQYF,TGCAGTGCCATCCGGAGTAGCGGGGCTCCTTTGGGTACAGATACGCAGTATTTT
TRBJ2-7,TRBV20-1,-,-,CSVDRIDYEQYF,TGCAGTGTGGACAGAATTGACTACGAGCAGTACTTC
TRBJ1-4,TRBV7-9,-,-,CASSLTQTATNEKLFF,TGTGCCAGCAGCTTGACGCAGACAGCAACTAATGAAAAACTGTTTTTT
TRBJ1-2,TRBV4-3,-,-,CASSQAQGWDGYTF,TGCGCCAGCAGCCAAGCCCAGGGTTGGGATGGCTACACCTTC
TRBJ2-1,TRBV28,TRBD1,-,CASSFSGTGGRDEQFF,TGTGCCAGCAGTTTCTCCGGGACAGGGGGCCGAGATGAGCAGTTCTTC
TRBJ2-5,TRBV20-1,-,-,CSARSGQPGKGTQYF,TGCAGTGCTAGGTCAGGACAGCCGGGAAAAGGGACCCAGTACTTC